Below are 29 T cell receptor beta chains sequenced from a single sample in a study of post-analysis software for immune sequencing data. Unique molecular identifiers had been added to the TCR beta cDNA libraries. Via MiXCR, TCRdb re-called the PCR reads, giving one row per CDR3 protein. The sample records roughly 800,000 distinct CDR3 sequences, 25% to 30% being singletons. These receptors have no known antigen. Regarding the study as a whole: TRBV5-6, TRBV5-1 and TRBV20-1 belonged to a set of five TRBV segments that were more frequent in patients than controls.

Specimen: blood. Source of these receptors: a girl aged 5 to 17 with multiple sclerosis.

This chain links TRBV27 with TRBJ1-5; 7 bases match TRBD1. CDR1 and CDR2 from the germline V gene are MNHEY and SMNVEV (reference sequence). The CDR3 runs to 14 residues. V lost 6 bases and J lost 0; bases outside the gene matches: 2. The CDR3: CASRRDSSNQPQHF. The CDR3 DNA reads TGTGCCAGCAGAAGGGACAGTAGCAATCAGCCCCAGCATTTT.

The rearrangement links TRBV5-1 to TRBJ2-1, with D maybe TRBD1 (5 bases). Germline V gives CDR1 SGHRS, CDR2 YFSETQ. The CDR3 is 14 amino acids. Trimming stripped 3 bases from V and 8 bases from J, with 15 bases between. CDR3 in amino acids: CASSSDRGSDEQFF. The CDR3 DNA is TGCGCCAGCAGCTCCGATAGGGGTTCGGATGAGCAGTTCTTC.

This clonotype was counted between two and nine times. This sequence joins TRBV20-1 and TRBJ2-1; 16 bases align to TRBD2. The germline gives CDR1 DFQATT, CDR2 SNEGSKA (reference sequence). J gave up 8 bases and V 0 bases, and 7 bases lay outside the gene matches. The length of the CDR3 is 17 residues. CDR3 DNA: TGCAGTGCTAGAGATGGTTTGGGACTAGCGGGGGGGTATGAGCAGTTCTTC. It yields the protein CSARDGLGLAGGYEQFF.

In DNA form, the CDR3 reads TGTGCCAGCAGCTTAAGGAGGCGAGCGGGGGGCCTGAATGAGCAGTTCTTC. It is translated as CASSLRRRAGGLNEQFF. This chain uses TRBV7-2 with TRBJ2-1, with 9 bases aligning to TRBD2. This CDR3 contains 17 residues. Germline loops: CDR1 SGHTA, CDR2 FQGNSA. V gave up 2 bases and J gave up 7 bases; unmatched junction bases: 12. Full variable domain (rest looked up from reference TRBV7-2 and TRBJ2-1): GAGVSQSPSNKVTEKGKDVELRCDPISGHTALYWYRQSLGQGLEFLIYFQGNSAPDKSGLPSDRFSAERTGGSVSTLTIQRTQQEDSAVYLCASSLRRRAGGLNEQFFGPGTRLTVL.

With respect to this clonotype: One end of the junction varies from germline; a read error may be responsible. This chain uses TRBV5-1 with TRBJ2-5; the D gene is possibly TRBD1 (5 bases). The CDR3 length is 13 residues. The germline V gene has CDR1 SGHRS and CDR2 YFSETQ. The CDR3, as DNA: TGCGCCAGCAGCTTAGACAGACAAGAGACCCGGTACTTC. Translated: CASSLDRQETRYF.

The chain has TRBV4-3 and TRBJ1-2, with unresolved D. CDR3 size: 15 residues. Germline V gene lookup returns CDR1 LGHNA and CDR2 YSLEER. V gave up 1 base and J gave up 4 bases, with 13 bases separating them. Written as DNA, the CDR3 is TGCGCCAGCAGCCAAGCCCCGGCGGAGAGCTATGGCTACACCTTC. Translated: CASSQAPAESYGYTF.

The V and J genes are TRBV25-1 and TRBJ1-1, with D possibly being TRBD1 (5 bases). The CDR3 is 14 amino acids. Trimming cost V 1 base and J 6 bases, with 12 bases left between them. Germline assignment: CDR1 MGHDK and CDR2 SYGVNS. CDR3: CASSEWGGESEAFF. The CDR3 DNA reads TGTGCCAGCAGTGAATGGGGGGGGGAATCTGAAGCTTTCTTT.

The chain's CDR3 is CASSLGVLAGGKNEQFF. CDR3 bases: TGTGCCAGCAGCTTAGGGGTCCTAGCGGGAGGGAAAAATGAGCAGTTCTTC. This chain joins TRBV11-3 and TRBJ2-1, with 12 nucleotides matching TRBD2. CDR1 is SGHNT and CDR2 is YENEEA in the germline V gene. V was clipped by 1 base and J by 7 bases; unmatched bases: 8. This CDR3 spans 17 amino acids.

Comment on this clonotype: One end of the junction does not line up with germline, which may come from a read error. The V call is TRBV5-6, the J call TRBJ2-1; 8 bases match TRBD2. This CDR3 has 14 amino acids. CDR1 is SGHDT and CDR2 is YYEEEE in the germline V gene. Here the CDR3 DNA reads TGTGCCAGCAGGTTGGTAGCGGGAATGAATGAGCAGTTCTTC. Its protein is CASRLVAGMNEQFF.

The CDR3 sequence: CSGGKGTPYEQYF. The CDR3, as DNA: TGCAGTGGAGGCAAGGGGACCCCCTACGAGCAGTACTTC. The genes are TRBV20-1 and TRBJ2-5, with D perhaps assigned TRBD1 or TRBD2 (5 bases each). The J call is uncertain, as TRBJ2-7 better fits the DNA end. CDR3 length equals 13 residues. Looked up from germline, CDR1 is DFQATT and CDR2 is SNEGSKA (reference sequence).

This clonotype has more than one count but fewer than ten. The chain combines TRBV9 with TRBJ2-1, with a weak D call TRBD2 (6 bases). The V gene's germline CDR1 is SGDLS and CDR2 YYNGEE. Trimming took 0 bases from V and 2 from J, leaving 9 bases between them. The CDR3 is 15 residues long. CDR3 protein: CASSVVGSAYNEQFF. DNA for the CDR3: TGTGCCAGCAGCGTAGTCGGGAGCGCCTACAATGAGCAGTTCTTC.

This chain links TRBV12-3 or TRBV12-4 with TRBJ1-1, with no clear D. V lost 3 bases, J lost 4 bases, and 9 bases lay in between. This CDR3 spans 13 amino acids. In DNA form, the CDR3 reads TGTGCCAGCAGTTTTAAAGCAGTCACTGAAGCTTTCTTT. It specifies CASSFKAVTEAFF.

The rearrangement joins TRBV27 to TRBJ2-2, with 7 positions matching TRBD2. The germline CDR1 and CDR2 sequences are MNHEY and SMNVEV (reference sequence). V was pared by 8 bases and J by 4 bases, with 4 bases of the junction left unmatched. CDR3 length: 13 amino acids. CDR3 amino acids: CASEGGGTGELFF. The DNA for the CDR3 is TGTGCCAGCGAGGGCGGGGGCACCGGGGAGCTGTTTTTT.

There are a few counts of this clonotype. The CDR3 loop reads CASSPPFPDQPQHF. The CDR3 DNA reads TGTGCCAGCAGCCCCCCATTTCCGGATCAGCCCCAGCATTTT. This chain links TRBV25-1 with TRBJ1-5; D unclear. The V gene lost 6 bases and the J gene lost 5 bases, with 14 bases spanning the gap. This CDR3 has 14 amino acids. Germline lookup yields CDR1 MGHDK and CDR2 SYGVNS. The full variable domain, its missing parts supplied by reference TRBV25-1 and TRBJ1-5, is EADIYQTPRYLVIGTGKKITLECSQTMGHDKMYWYQQDPGMELHLIHYSYGVNSTEKGDLSSESTVSRIRTEHFPLTLESARPSHTSQYLCASSPPFPDQPQHFGDGTRLSIL.

In this sample, this clonotype turned up many times. The chain couples TRBV29-1 to TRBJ2-7, with D possibly being TRBD1 (5 bases). The germline gives CDR1 SQVTM, CDR2 ANQGSEA. Trimming cost V 5 bases and J 5 bases, with 10 bases left between them. This CDR3 spans 11 amino acids. The CDR3 region is CSVQGGDEQYF. The DNA of the CDR3 is TGCAGCGTTCAGGGTGGAGACGAGCAGTACTTC.

The rearrangement links TRBV2 to TRBJ2-6, with 11 positions matching TRBD1. In germline, CDR1 is SNHLY, CDR2 FYNNEI. With V trimmed by 10 bases and J by 0 bases, 5 bases remained unmatched. The CDR3 spans 16 residues. CDR3 sequence reads: CAIGQGAISGANVLTF. CDR3 DNA sequence: TGTGCCATCGGACAGGGGGCAATCTCTGGGGCCAACGTCCTGACTTTC.

This clonotype has a handful of counts. The V gene is TRBV4-3, the J gene TRBJ2-1, with D unclear. Germline CDR1 is LGHNA and CDR2 is YSLEER. V dropped 4 bases and J dropped 3 bases, with 16 bases sitting between them. This CDR3 is 16 amino acids long. The CDR3 DNA sequence: TGCGCCAGCAGCCCCCACAAAGGGATCAGCTACAATGAGCAGTTCTTC. It is translated as CASSPHKGISYNEQFF.

This clonotype showed up just a few times. The gene calls are TRBV12-3 or TRBV12-4 and TRBJ1-6; tentative D call: TRBD1 (5 bases). The ends were cut back, 8 bases at V and 0 bases at J, with 14 bases in the middle. The CDR3 totals 16 residues. CDR3 region: CASSLTGGSYNSPLHF. DNA of the CDR3: TGTGCCAGCTCGCTGACGGGGGGCTCCTATAATTCACCCCTCCACTTT.

The chain couples TRBV3-1 to TRBJ2-1, with D hard to call. The V gene lost 1 base and the J gene lost 3 bases, with 10 bases spanning the gap. CDR1 LGHDT and CDR2 YNNKEL come from the germline V gene (reference sequence). The CDR3 sequence is 15 residues long. In nucleotides, the CDR3 is TGTGCCAGCAGCCAAGGGGTATGGGGCTACAATGAGCAGTTCTTC. Its translation: CASSQGVWGYNEQFF.

The table lists this clonotype with a few counts. The chain employs TRBV28 and TRBJ2-5, with D unclear. Looked up from germline, CDR1 is MDHEN and CDR2 is SYDVKM. Trimming took off 3 bases at V and 3 bases at J, with 11 bases between the two ends. The CDR3 spans 14 residues. The CDR3 spells CASSFDFGKETQYF. As DNA, the CDR3 is TGTGCCAGCAGTTTTGACTTTGGTAAAGAGACCCAGTACTTC.

This clonotype occurred a few times. This chain uses TRBV5-6 with TRBJ2-7, with 12 bases identical to TRBD1. Germline V lookup: CDR1 SGHDT, CDR2 YYEEEE. V dropped 4 bases and J dropped 9; count of bases not matched to a gene: 11. This CDR3 has 15 amino acids. This chain's CDR3 is CASSGAGTGGPRQYF. The CDR3 DNA reads TGTGCCAGCAGCGGTGCCGGGACAGGGGGCCCGAGGCAGTACTTC.

This clonotype was counted a few times. The CDR3 loop reads CASSQDKGTEAFF. The CDR3 coding sequence is TGTGCCAGCAGCCAAGACAAAGGGACTGAAGCTTTCTTT. The chain recombines TRBV4-2 with TRBJ1-1; D unresolved. V shed 0 bases and J shed 5 bases, with 7 bases lying between them. CDR1 and CDR2 from the germline V gene are LGHNA and YNFKEQ. CDR3 length: 13 residues.

The V gene is TRBV5-5, the J gene TRBJ2-5, with TRBD1 matching 8 bases. Trimming at V came to 3 bases and at J to 11 bases, leaving 15 bases not matched to a gene. The CDR3 is 15 residues long. CDR1 and CDR2 (germline): SGHKS, YYEKEE (reference sequence). The CDR3 nucleotides read TGTGCCAGCAGCTCGCCGGGACAGGCCTCTTGGGAGCAGTACTTC. As protein: CASSSPGQASWEQYF.

V and J are TRBV7-2 and TRBJ2-3, with D tentatively TRBD1 (6 bases). Germline CDR1 and CDR2: SGHTA and FQGNSA. The CDR3 is 14 amino acids. V was cut by 5 bases and J by 10 bases, with 19 bases left in between. The CDR3 loop is CASSPSIGQIAQYF. Written as DNA, the CDR3 is TGTGCCAGCAGCCCAAGCATTGGACAGATTGCGCAGTATTTT.

This clonotype came up once. The V gene is TRBV20-1, the J gene TRBJ1-1; D ambiguous. The germline V and J ends were trimmed by 3 bases and 5 bases, with 22 bases remaining between them. Germline V lookup: CDR1 DFQATT, CDR2 SNEGSKA (reference sequence). There are 16 residues in the CDR3. The CDR3: CSASGIVGRAFTEAFF. The CDR3 DNA sequence: TGCAGTGCTAGTGGGATAGTTGGCCGGGCGTTTACTGAAGCTTTCTTT.

The table lists this clonotype with a few counts. This chain uses TRBV12-3 or TRBV12-4 with TRBJ2-7; TRBD2 aligns across 9 bases. This CDR3 is built from 15 residues. The junction had 6 bases not matched to a gene; V was cut back by 3 bases and J by 3 bases. Here the CDR3 reads CASSFVAGGGYEQYF. CDR3 DNA sequence: TGTGCCAGCAGTTTCGTTGCGGGAGGGGGCTACGAGCAGTACTTC.

This chain joins TRBV10-3 and TRBJ1-5, with 7 bases that match TRBD1. Germline V gene data show CDR1 as ENHRY and CDR2 as SYGVKD. V was pared by 0 bases and J by 6 bases, with 5 bases of the junction left unmatched. The CDR3 extends over 15 amino acids. CDR3 sequence: CAISESTGQGQPQHF. The CDR3, as DNA: TGTGCCATCAGTGAGTCGACAGGGCAGGGTCAGCCCCAGCATTTT.

This clonotype occurred a few times. V usage is TRBV4-1 and J usage is TRBJ1-5, with TRBD1 identical over 7 bases. The V segment lost 4 bases and the J segment 5 bases; nucleotides outside the gene matches: 8. The CDR3 has 15 residues. Looked up from germline, CDR1 is MGHRA and CDR2 is YSYEKL. CDR3 sequence: CASSPTGQADQPQHF. In nucleotides, the CDR3 is TGCGCCAGCAGCCCAACTGGACAGGCAGATCAGCCCCAGCATTTT.

This clonotype was seen more than once but under ten times. The chain is built from TRBV7-2 and TRBJ1-6; D gene uncertain. Germline V CDR1 and CDR2: SGHTA, FQGNSA. The CDR3 has 13 amino acids. V was shortened by 4 bases and J by 8 bases, with 9 bases between the two germline ends. The chain's CDR3 is CASSSALDSPLHF. The CDR3 nucleotides read TGTGCCAGCAGCTCCGCCTTGGATTCACCCCTCCACTTT. Using reference TRBV7-2 and TRBJ1-6 for the parts outside the CDR3, the full variable domain is GAGVSQSPSNKVTEKGKDVELRCDPISGHTALYWYRQSLGQGLEFLIYFQGNSAPDKSGLPSDRFSAERTGGSVSTLTIQRTQQEDSAVYLCASSSALDSPLHFGNGTRLTVT.